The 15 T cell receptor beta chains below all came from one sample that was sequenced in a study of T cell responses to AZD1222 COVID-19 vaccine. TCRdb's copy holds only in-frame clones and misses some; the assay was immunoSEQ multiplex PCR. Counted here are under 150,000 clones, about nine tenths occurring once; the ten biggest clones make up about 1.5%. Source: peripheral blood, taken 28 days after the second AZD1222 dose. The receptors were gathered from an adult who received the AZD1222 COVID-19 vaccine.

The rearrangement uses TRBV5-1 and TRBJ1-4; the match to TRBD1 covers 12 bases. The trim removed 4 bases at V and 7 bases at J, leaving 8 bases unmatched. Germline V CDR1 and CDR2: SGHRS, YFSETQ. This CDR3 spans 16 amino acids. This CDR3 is CASSTGTGGGSEKLFF. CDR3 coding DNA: TGCGCCAGCAGCACCGGGACAGGGGGCGGGAGTGAAAAACTGTTTTTT.

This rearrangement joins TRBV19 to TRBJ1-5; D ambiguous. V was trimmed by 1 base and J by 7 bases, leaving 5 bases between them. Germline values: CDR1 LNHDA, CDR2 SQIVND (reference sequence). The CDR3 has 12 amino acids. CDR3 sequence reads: CASSIVGQPQHF. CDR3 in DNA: TGTGCCAGTAGTATAGTAGGACAGCCCCAGCATTTT.

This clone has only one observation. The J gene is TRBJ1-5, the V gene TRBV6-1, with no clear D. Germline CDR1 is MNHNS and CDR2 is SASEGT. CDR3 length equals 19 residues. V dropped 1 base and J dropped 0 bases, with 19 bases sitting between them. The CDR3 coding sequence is TGTGCCAGCAGTGAAGGGAGTGTTGAGAGGATACTTAGCAATCAGCCCCAGCATTTT. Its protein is CASSEGSVERILSNQPQHF.

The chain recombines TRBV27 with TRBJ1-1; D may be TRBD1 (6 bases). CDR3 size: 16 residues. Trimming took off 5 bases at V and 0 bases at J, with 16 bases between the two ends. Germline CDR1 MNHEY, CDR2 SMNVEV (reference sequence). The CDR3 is CASSHAPTGMNTEAFF. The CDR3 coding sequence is TGTGCCAGCAGTCATGCCCCGACAGGCATGAACACTGAAGCTTTCTTT.

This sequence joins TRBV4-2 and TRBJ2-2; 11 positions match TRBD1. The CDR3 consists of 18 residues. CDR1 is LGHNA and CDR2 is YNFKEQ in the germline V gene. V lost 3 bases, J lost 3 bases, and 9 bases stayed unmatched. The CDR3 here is CASSHLRTGGADTGELFF. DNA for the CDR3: TGTGCCAGCAGCCACCTAAGGACAGGGGGCGCGGACACCGGGGAGCTGTTTTTT.

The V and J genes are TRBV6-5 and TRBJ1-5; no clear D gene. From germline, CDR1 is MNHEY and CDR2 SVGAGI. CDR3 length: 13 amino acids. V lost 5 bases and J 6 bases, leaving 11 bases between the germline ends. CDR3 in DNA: TGTGCCAGCAGTCCGAATCCCCGTCAGCCCCAGCATTTT. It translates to CASSPNPRQPQHF.

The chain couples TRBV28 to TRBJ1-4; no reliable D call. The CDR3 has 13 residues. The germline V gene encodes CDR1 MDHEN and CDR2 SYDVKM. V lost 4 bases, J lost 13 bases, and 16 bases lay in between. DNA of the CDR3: TGTGCCAGCAGTTCTGGACGGGTACGGGGACTGTTTTTT. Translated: CASSSGRVRGLFF.

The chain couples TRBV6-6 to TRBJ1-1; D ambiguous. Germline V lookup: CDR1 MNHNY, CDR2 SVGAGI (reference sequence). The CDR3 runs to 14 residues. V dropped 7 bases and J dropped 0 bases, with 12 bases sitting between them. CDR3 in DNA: TGTGCCAGCACCGGGGATATGGTGAACACTGAAGCTTTCTTT. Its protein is CASTGDMVNTEAFF.

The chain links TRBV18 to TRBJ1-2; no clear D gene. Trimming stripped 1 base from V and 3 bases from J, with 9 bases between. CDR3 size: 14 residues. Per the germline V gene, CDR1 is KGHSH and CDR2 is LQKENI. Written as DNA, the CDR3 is TGTGCCAGCTCACCACGCCAGGCAGACTATGGCTACACCTTC. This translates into CASSPRQADYGYTF.

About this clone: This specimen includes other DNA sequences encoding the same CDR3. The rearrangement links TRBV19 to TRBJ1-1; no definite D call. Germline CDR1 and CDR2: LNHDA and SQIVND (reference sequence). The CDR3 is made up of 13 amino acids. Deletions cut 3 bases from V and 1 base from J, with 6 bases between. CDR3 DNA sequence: TGTGCCAGTAGTATGGGCGGGAACACTGAAGCTTTCTTT. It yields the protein CASSMGGNTEAFF.

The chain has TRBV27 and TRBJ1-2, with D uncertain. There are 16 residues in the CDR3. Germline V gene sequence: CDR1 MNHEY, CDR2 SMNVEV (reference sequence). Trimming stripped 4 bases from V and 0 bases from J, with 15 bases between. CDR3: CASSSPSWPPNYGYTF. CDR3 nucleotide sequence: TGTGCCAGCAGTTCTCCTAGCTGGCCTCCTAACTATGGCTACACCTTC.

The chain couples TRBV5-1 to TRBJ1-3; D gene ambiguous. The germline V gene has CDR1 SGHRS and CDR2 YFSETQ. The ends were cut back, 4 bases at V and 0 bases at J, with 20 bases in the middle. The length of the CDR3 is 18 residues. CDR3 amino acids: CASSQYASPSNSGNTIYF. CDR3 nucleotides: TGCGCCAGCAGCCAATACGCCTCTCCGTCGAACTCTGGAAACACCATATATTTT. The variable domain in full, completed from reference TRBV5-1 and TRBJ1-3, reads KAGVTQTPRYLIKTRGQQVTLSCSPISGHRSVSWYQQTPGQGLQFLFEYFSETQRNKGNFPGRFSGRQFSNSRSEMNVSTLELGDSALYLCASSQYASPSNSGNTIYFGEGSWLTVV.

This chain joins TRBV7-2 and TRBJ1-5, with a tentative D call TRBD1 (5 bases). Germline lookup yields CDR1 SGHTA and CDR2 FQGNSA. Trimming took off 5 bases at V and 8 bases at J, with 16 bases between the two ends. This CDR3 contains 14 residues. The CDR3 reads CASSPSYQGKPQHF. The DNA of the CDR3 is TGTGCCAGCAGCCCTAGCTACCAGGGAAAGCCCCAGCATTTT.

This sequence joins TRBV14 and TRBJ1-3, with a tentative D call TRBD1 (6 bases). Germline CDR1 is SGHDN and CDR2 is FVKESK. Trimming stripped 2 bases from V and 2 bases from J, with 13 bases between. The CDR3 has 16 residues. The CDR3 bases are TGTGCCAGCAGCCAACAACGGACAGTTACTGGAAACACCATATATTTT. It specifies CASSQQRTVTGNTIYF.

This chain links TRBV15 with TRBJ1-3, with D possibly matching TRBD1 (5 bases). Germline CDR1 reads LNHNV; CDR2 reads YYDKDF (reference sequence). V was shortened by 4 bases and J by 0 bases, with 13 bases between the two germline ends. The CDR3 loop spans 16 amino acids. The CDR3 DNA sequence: TGTGCCACCAGCAAAACGGGACTGAGCTCTGGAAACACCATATATTTT. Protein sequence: CATSKTGLSSGNTIYF.